The 3 T cell receptor beta chains presented below share a single source sample, sequenced in a study of tumor and adjacent non-tumor tissue in lung cancer. The library came from three nested PCR rounds adapted from ARM-PCR protocols. TCRdb called the multiplex PCR reads again in MiXCR, with one record for every CDR3 protein. The table shows 100,000 or so distinct CDR3 sequences, with 65% occurring only once. No cell sorting was done before RNA was extracted from the tissue. More than 3 cm separated this lung sample from the edge of the tumor. The sequencing sample was made of distant non-tumor lung tissue. Receptor source: a man aged 25-45 years with non-small cell lung cancer.

About this clonotype itself: A read error may explain this, as a much larger clone is one base away. The chain has TRBV5-5 and TRBJ2-3; maybe TRBD1 (6 bases). V was trimmed by 6 bases and J by 2 bases, leaving 19 bases between them. The CDR3 loop spans 16 amino acids. CDR1 and CDR2 (germline): SGHKS, YYEKEE (reference sequence). This CDR3 reads CASIGTTRTDTDTQYF. The CDR3 coding sequence is TGTGCCAGCATCGGAACCACTAGGACAGACACAGATACGCAGTATTTT.

For this clonotype: Since the CDR3 does not end with the conserved phenylalanine or tryptophan, this likely comes from a read error. The chain couples TRBV5-6 to TRBJ2-3; D is possibly TRBD2 (5 bases). Looked up from germline, CDR1 is SGHDT and CDR2 is YYEEEE. This CDR3 has 15 residues. The V end lost 6 bases, the J end lost 1 base, and 15 bases lay between the germline ends. The CDR3 DNA follows: TGTGCCAGCAATTACCGAGAGGGTCGCACAGATACGCAGTATATT. This translates into CASNYREGRTDTQYI.

Comment on this clonotype: A read error may explain this, as a much larger clone is one base away. This chain's CDR3 is CASSLARHTNEKLFF. CDR3 nucleotides: TGTGCCAGCAGCTTGGCCAGGCATACTAATGAAAAACTGTTTTTT. This chain uses TRBV5-6 with TRBJ1-4; D call uncertain. V dropped 0 bases and J dropped 2 bases, with 8 bases sitting between them. Looked up from germline, CDR1 is SGHDT and CDR2 is YYEEEE. CDR3 length equals 15 residues.